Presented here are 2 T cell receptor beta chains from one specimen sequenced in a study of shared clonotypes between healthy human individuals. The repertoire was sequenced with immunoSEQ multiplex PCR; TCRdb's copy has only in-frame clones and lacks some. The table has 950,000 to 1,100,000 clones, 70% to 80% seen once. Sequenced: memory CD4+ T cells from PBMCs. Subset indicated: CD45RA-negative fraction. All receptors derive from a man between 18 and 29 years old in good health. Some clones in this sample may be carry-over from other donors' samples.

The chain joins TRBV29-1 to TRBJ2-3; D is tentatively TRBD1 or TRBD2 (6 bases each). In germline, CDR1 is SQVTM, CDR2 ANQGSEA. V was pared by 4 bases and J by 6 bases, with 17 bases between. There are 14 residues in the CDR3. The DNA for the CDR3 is TGCAGCGTTGCGGGGGAGACAGGCTGGGATACGCAGTATTTT. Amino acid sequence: CSVAGETGWDTQYF.

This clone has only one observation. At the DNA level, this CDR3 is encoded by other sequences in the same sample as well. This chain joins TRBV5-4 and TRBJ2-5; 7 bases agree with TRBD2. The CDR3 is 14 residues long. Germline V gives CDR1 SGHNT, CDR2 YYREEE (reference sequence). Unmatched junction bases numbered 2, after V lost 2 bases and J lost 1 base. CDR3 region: CASSLAGSQETQYF. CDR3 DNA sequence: TGTGCCAGCAGCTTAGCGGGGAGCCAAGAGACCCAGTACTTC. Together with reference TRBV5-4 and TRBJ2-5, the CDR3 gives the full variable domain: ETGVTQSPTHLIKTRGQQVTLRCSSQSGHNTVSWYQQALGQGPQFIFQYYREEENGRGNFPPRFSGLQFPNYSSELNVNALELDDSALYLCASSLAGSQETQYFGPGTRLLVL.